One sample yielded the 10 T cell receptor beta chains listed below, sequenced in a study of T cell responses to AZD1222 COVID-19 vaccine (dated by TCRdb to about 2021). This specimen's time point label, interpreted: about 28 days (+/-7) after the second vaccine dose. Libraries were constructed by the immunoSEQ multiplex PCR assay. As stored in TCRdb, this immuneACCESS dataset retains in-frame rearrangements with V and J assigned. A fraction of the clones does not appear; measured against another copy, unresolved V genes explain less than half of the discrepancy, and the remainder lacks a known reason. This sample holds roughly 150,000 clones; approximately 90% were observed only once. Together, the top ten hold roughly 10% of the sample. Specimen: peripheral blood, collected 28 days after the second AZD1222 dose. Receptor source: an adult who received the AZD1222 COVID-19 vaccine.

V gene TRBV3-1 (or the pseudogene TRBV3-2) combines with J gene TRBJ2-3; 9 positions agree with TRBD2. V was clipped by 6 bases and J by 4 bases; unmatched bases: 8. The germline V gene encodes CDR1 LGHDT and CDR2 YNNKEL (reference sequence). This CDR3 spans 15 amino acids. The CDR3 here is CASSPRAGGADTQYF. The CDR3 bases are TGTGCCAGCAGTCCGAGGGCGGGAGGGGCAGATACGCAGTATTTT.

V usage is TRBV19 and J usage is TRBJ2-1, with 9 bases identical to TRBD1. CDR3 length: 18 residues. Germline V gives CDR1 LNHDA, CDR2 SQIVND (reference sequence). Trimming took 5 bases from V and 5 from J; bases not matched to a gene: 16. CDR3: CASSLIGTGPLLNNEQFF. In DNA, the CDR3 is TGTGCCAGTAGTCTTATTGGGACAGGGCCTCTTCTAAACAATGAGCAGTTCTTC.

The V and J genes are TRBV27 and TRBJ1-2, with a tentative D call TRBD1 (5 bases). The CDR3 has 14 residues. Germline values: CDR1 MNHEY, CDR2 SMNVEV (reference sequence). Trimming left V 6 bases short and J 4 bases short, with 15 bases between. The chain's CDR3 is CASSPGTIGYGYTF. CDR3 in DNA: TGTGCCAGCAGCCCCGGGACCATAGGCTATGGCTACACCTTC.

The chain has TRBV5-5 and TRBJ2-5; D uncertain. The CDR3 has 14 amino acids. The germline CDR1 and CDR2 sequences are SGHKS and YYEKEE (reference sequence). The ends were cut back, 5 bases at V and 5 bases at J, with 16 bases in the middle. CDR3 region: CASSERTSSETQYF. The CDR3, as DNA: TGTGCCAGCAGTGAAAGAACAAGTTCCGAGACCCAGTACTTC.

The chain has TRBV7-8 and TRBJ1-5; D possibly corresponds to TRBD1 (5 bases). Trimming shortened V by 5 bases and J by 11 bases, and 13 bases separated the two germline ends. From germline, CDR1 is SGHVS and CDR2 FQNEAQ. CDR3 size: 12 residues. The chain's CDR3 is CASSPASGTQHF. CDR3 DNA sequence: TGTGCCAGCAGCCCCGCCTCAGGGACCCAGCATTTT.

This chain uses TRBV12-3 or TRBV12-4 with TRBJ2-5, with D uncertain. Trimming left V 5 bases short and J 7 bases short, with 11 bases between. The CDR3 extends over 12 amino acids. CDR3 DNA: TGTGCCAGCAGTACCACCGTGCGGACCCAGTACTTC. Encoded protein: CASSTTVRTQYF.

The genes are TRBV5-4 and TRBJ2-1, with 8 bases aligning to TRBD1. CDR1 SGHNT and CDR2 YYREEE come from the germline V gene (reference sequence). The CDR3 totals 14 residues. J gave up 3 bases and V 3 bases, and 2 bases lay outside the gene matches. CDR3 DNA sequence: TGTGCCAGCAGCTCCGGACAGGGCTACAATGAGCAGTTCTTC. Translating gives CASSSGQGYNEQFF.

This clone is a singleton in its sample. This sequence joins TRBV19 and TRBJ2-5; a weak D match, TRBD1 (6 bases). The CDR3 length is 17 residues. Germline V gene sequence: CDR1 LNHDA, CDR2 SQIVND (reference sequence). Trimming cost V 0 bases and J 5 bases, with 19 bases left between them. The CDR3 coding sequence is TGTGCCAGTAGTATAGATGCCCCCGGGACATCGTTGGAGACCCAGTACTTC. Amino acid sequence: CASSIDAPGTSLETQYF.

The V and J genes are TRBV20-1 and TRBJ1-2, with D hard to call. This CDR3 comprises 11 residues. Germline CDR1 is DFQATT and CDR2 is SNEGSKA (reference sequence). V was cut by 7 bases and J by 4 bases, with 10 bases left in between. CDR3: CSGLHLYGYTF. The CDR3 DNA is TGCAGTGGGCTACACCTCTATGGCTACACCTTC.

The V and J genes are TRBV11-2 and TRBJ1-3; D not resolved. The CDR3 sequence is 14 residues long. V was shortened by 5 bases and J by 0 bases, with 8 bases between the two germline ends. CDR1 is SGHAT, CDR2 FQNNGV, per germline. CDR3: CASSVSGSGNTIYF. The CDR3 DNA reads TGTGCCAGCAGCGTAAGCGGCTCTGGAAACACCATATATTTT. Together with reference TRBV11-2 and TRBJ1-3, the CDR3 gives the full variable domain: EAGVAQSPRYKIIEKRQSVAFWCNPISGHATLYWYQQILGQGPKLLIQFQNNGVVDDSQLPKDRFSAERLKGVDSTLKIQPAKLEDSAVYLCASSVSGSGNTIYFGEGSWLTVV.